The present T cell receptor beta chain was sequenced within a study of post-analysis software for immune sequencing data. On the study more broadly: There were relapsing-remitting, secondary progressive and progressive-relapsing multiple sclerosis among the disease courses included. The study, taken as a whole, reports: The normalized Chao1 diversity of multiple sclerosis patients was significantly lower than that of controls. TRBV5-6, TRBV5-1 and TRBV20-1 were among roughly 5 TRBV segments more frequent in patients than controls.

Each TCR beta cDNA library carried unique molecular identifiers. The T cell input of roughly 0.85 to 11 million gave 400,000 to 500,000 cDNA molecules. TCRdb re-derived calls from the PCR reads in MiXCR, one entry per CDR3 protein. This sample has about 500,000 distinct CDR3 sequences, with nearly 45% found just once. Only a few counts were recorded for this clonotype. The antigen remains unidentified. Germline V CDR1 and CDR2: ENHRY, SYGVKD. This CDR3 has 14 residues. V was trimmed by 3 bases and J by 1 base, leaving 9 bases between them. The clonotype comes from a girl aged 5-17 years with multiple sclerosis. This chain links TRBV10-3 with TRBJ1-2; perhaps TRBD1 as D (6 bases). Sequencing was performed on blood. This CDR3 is CAISDRGRNYGYTF. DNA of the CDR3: TGTGCCATCAGTGACAGGGGCCGTAACTATGGCTACACCTTC.